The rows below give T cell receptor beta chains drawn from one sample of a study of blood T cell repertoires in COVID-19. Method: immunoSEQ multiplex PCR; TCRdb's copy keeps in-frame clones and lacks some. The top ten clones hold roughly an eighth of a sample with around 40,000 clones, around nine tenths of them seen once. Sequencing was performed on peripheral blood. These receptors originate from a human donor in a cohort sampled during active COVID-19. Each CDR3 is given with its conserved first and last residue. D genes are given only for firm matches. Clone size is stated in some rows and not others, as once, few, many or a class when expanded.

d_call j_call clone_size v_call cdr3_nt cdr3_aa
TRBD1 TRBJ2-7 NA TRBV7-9 TGTGCCAGCAGGATCGGACAGGGAGTCAGCTACGAGCAGTACTTC CASRIGQGVSYEQYF
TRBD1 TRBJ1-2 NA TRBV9 TGTGCCAGCAGCCCCCAGGGGGCGTTTGTCTATGGCTACACCTTC CASSPQGAFVYGYTF
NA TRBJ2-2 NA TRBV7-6 TGTGCCAGCAGCTTAGGTGGCAGGGTGACCGGGGAGCTGTTTTTT CASSLGGRVTGELFF
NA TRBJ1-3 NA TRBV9 TGTGCCAGCAGCGCCATAGGAGGACGGTTCTCTGGAAACACCATATATTTT CASSAIGGRFSGNTIYF
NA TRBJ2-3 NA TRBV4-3 TGCGCCAGCAGCGGCCTCCCCCCCGATACGCAGTATTTT CASSGLPPDTQYF
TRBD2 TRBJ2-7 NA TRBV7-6 TGTGCCAGCAGTTCGAGCCCTGGGGGGGCCTACGAGCAGTACTTC CASSSSPGGAYEQYF
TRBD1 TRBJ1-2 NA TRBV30 TGTGCCTGGAGTATCGGACAGGGGGGAGGCTACACCTTC CAWSIGQGGGYTF
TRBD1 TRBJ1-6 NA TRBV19 TGTGCCAGTAGGACGACAGGGGGGGGTTCACCCCTCCACTTT CASRTTGGGSPLHF
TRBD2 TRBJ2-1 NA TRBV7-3 TGTGCCAGCAGCCCCAGCGGGGCAGTAGGTGAGCAGTTCTTC CASSPSGAVGEQFF
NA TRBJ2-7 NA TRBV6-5 TGTGCCAGCAGTTCTAACGGGGGGCCCTACGAGCAGTACTTC CASSSNGGPYEQYF
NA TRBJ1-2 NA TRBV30 TGTGCCTGGAGTGAGTACAGCTATGGCTACACCTTC CAWSEYSYGYTF
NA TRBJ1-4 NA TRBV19 TGTGCCAGTAGTATAGAACCCCCCGGGGTGTGGAATGAAAAACTGTTTTTT CASSIEPPGVWNEKLFF
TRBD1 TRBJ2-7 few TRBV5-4 TGTGCCAGCAGCCGATTTCAGGGGGCGCGTTACGAGCAGTACTTC CASSRFQGARYEQYF
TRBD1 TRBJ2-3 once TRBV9 TGTGCCAGCAGCGCTCGGACAGGGGGCTTGGATACGCAGTATTTT CASSARTGGLDTQYF
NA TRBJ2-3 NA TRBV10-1 TGCGCCAGCAGTGAGTCGAGCGGGAGCACAGATACGCAGTATTTT CASSESSGSTDTQYF
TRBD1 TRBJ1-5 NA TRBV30 TGTGCCTGGAGCAGACAGGGACAGCCCCAGCATTTT CAWSRQGQPQHF
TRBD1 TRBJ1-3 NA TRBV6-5 TGTGCCAGCAGGATGCAGGGGGGCTCTGGAAACACCATATATTTT CASRMQGGSGNTIYF
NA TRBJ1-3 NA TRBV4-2 TGTGCCAGCAGCCAAGAGGGAGTTTCCTCTGGAAACACCATATATTTT CASSQEGVSSGNTIYF
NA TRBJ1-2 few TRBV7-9 TGTGCCAGCAGCCCTCAGGGGTTCAATTATGGCTACACCTTC CASSPQGFNYGYTF
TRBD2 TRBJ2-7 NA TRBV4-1 TGCGCCAGCAGCCAAGCTCCTAGCGGGGGACCCCCCTCCGAGCAGTACTTC CASSQAPSGGPPSEQYF
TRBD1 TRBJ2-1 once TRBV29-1 TGCAGCGCCAGACAGGGGGCGAGCTCCTACAATGAGCAGTTCTTC CSARQGASSYNEQFF
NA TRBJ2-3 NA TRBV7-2 TGTGCCAGCAGCTTAGTAGGGGGGGTTGAGACAGATACGCAGTATTTT CASSLVGGVETDTQYF
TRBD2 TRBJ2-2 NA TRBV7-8 TGTGCCAGCAGGGGACTAGCGGGGGGTCTCGGGGAGCTGTTTTTT CASRGLAGGLGELFF
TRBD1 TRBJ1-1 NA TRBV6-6 TGTGCCAGCAGTAGGGGGGACAGCCCGAACACTGAAGCTTTCTTT CASSRGDSPNTEAFF
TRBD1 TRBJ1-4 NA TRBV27 TGTGCCAGCAGTTTATACCCGGGACAGGGATATGAAAAACTGTTTTTT CASSLYPGQGYEKLFF
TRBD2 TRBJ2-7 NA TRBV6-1 TGTGCCAGCAGTGAAGAAGTTTTTAGCAGCGGGGGGGTCAGCTCCTACGAGCAGTACTTC CASSEEVFSSGGVSSYEQYF
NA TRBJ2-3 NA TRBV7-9 TGTGCGGCGGGACGCAGCTCTAGCACAGATACGCAGTATTTT CAAGRSSSTDTQYF